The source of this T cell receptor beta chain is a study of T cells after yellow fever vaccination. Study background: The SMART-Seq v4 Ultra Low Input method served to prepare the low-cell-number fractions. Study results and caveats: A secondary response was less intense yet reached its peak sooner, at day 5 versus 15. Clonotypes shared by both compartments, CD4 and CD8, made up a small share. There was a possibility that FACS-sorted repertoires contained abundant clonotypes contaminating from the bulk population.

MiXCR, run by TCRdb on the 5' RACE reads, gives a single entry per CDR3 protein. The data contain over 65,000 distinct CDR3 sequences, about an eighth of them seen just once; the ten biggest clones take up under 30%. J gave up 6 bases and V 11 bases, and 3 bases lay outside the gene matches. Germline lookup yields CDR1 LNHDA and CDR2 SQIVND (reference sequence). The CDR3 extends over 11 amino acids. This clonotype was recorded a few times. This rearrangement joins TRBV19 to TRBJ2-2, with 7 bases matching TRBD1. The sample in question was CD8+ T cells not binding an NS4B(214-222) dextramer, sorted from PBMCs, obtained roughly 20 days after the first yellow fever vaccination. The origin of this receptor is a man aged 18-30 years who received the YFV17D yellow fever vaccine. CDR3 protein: CAVQGAGELFF. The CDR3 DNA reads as TGTGCCGTCCAGGGGGCCGGGGAGCTGTTTTTT.